What follows is one TCR beta chain and its context. Additional DNA sequences in this sample encode the identical CDR3. Time point specified: after dendritic cell vaccination, including at tumor progression/relapse. Repertoires were generated with immunoSEQ multiplex PCR, while TCRdb's copy carries only in-frame clones and drops some. The table lists fewer than 70,000 clones, roughly 84% of them singletons. The germline CDR1 and CDR2 sequences are KGHSH and LQKENI. Trimming pared 0 bases from V and 4 bases from J, leaving 9 bases between. This CDR3 comprises 14 residues. The data originate from a study of glioma-infiltrating T cells after dendritic cell vaccination.

The chain couples TRBV18 to TRBJ1-1; perhaps TRBD1 as D (5 bases). The source of this sequence is a human donor with glioblastoma. The sequencing used blood, collected after dendritic cell vaccination. For the CDR3, the DNA is TGTGCCAGCTCACCACCGTCCGGGGGCACTGAAGCTTTCTTT. This gives the protein CASSPPSGGTEAFF.